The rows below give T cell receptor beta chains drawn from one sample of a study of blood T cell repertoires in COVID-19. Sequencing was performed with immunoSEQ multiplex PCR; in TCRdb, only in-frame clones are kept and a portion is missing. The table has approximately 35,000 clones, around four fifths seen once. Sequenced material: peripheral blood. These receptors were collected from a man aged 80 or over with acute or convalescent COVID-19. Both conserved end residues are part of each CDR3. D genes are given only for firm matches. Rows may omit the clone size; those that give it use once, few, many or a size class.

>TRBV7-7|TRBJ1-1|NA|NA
CASSSAGTLDGEAFF
TGTGCCAGCAGCTCCGCCGGGACTCTAGATGGAGAAGCTTTCTTT
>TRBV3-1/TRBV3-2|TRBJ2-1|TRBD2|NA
CASSQDSSGGYNEQFF
TGTGCCAGCAGCCAAGATTCGAGCGGGGGATACAATGAGCAGTTCTTC
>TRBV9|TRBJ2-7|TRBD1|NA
CASSVAGTGNYEQYF
TGTGCCAGCAGCGTAGCGGGGACAGGGAACTACGAGCAGTACTTC
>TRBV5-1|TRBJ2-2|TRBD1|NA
CASSLQGGLGELFF
TGCGCCAGCAGCTTGCAAGGGGGCCTCGGGGAGCTGTTTTTT
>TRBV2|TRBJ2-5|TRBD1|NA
CASGRTGPSQETQYF
TGTGCCAGCGGGCGGACAGGGCCATCACAAGAGACCCAGTACTTC
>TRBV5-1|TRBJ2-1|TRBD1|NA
CASSRGQGRGEQFF
TGCGCCAGCAGCCGTGGACAGGGGCGAGGTGAGCAGTTCTTC
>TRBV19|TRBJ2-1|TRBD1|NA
CASSPDRGYNEQFF
TGTGCCAGTAGTCCGGACAGGGGCTACAATGAGCAGTTCTTC
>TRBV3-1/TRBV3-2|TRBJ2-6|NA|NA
CASSPIGSTGGANVLTF
TGTGCCAGCAGCCCAATTGGGTCCACGGGTGGGGCCAACGTCCTGACTTTC
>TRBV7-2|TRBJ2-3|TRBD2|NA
CASSLVSGGPTDTQYF
TGTGCCAGCAGCTTAGTCAGCGGGGGGCCCACAGATACGCAGTATTTT
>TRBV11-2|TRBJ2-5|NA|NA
CASSLRGGGPEETQYF
TGTGCCAGCAGCCTGAGGGGAGGGGGACCTGAAGAGACCCAGTACTTC
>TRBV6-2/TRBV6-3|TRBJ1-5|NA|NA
CASSYSDQPQHF
TGTGCCAGCAGTTACTCCGATCAGCCCCAGCATTTT
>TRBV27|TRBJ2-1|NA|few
CASSPERLGNEQFF
TGTGCCAGCAGTCCTGAAAGACTAGGCAATGAGCAGTTCTTC
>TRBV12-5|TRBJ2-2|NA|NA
CASAREDTGELFF
TGTGCTAGTGCCAGGGAGGACACCGGGGAGCTGTTTTTT
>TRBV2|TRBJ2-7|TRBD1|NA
CASSSGQGARTYEQYF
TGTGCCAGCAGTTCGGGACAGGGGGCGAGAACCTACGAGCAGTACTTC
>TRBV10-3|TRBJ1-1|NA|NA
CAISDTGSNTEAFF
TGTGCCATCAGTGACACAGGGTCAAACACTGAAGCTTTCTTT
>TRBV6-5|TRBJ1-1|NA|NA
CASSWSNQGNTEAFF
TGTGCCAGCAGCTGGTCCAATCAGGGGAACACTGAAGCTTTCTTT
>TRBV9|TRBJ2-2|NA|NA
CASSVVGSGTNTGELFF
TGTGCCAGCAGCGTAGTCGGTAGCGGTACGAACACCGGGGAGCTGTTTTTT
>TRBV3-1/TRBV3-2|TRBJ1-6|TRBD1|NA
CASSLNRDRGLLHF
TGTGCCAGCAGCCTAAACCGGGACAGGGGGCTCCTCCACTTT
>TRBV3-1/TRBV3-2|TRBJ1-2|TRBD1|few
CASSQSIGDRRPSYTF
TGTGCCAGCAGCCAATCTATAGGGGACAGGCGTCCAAGCTACACCTTC
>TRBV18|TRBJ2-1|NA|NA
CASSPRPHEGFF
TGTGCCAGCTCACCTCGGCCCCACGAGGGGTTCTTC
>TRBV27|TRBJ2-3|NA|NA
CASSFRYSSTDTQYF
TGTGCCAGCAGCTTCAGATATTCTAGCACAGATACGCAGTATTTT
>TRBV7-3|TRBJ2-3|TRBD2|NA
CASSPYIAGGLTDTQYF
TGTGCCAGCAGCCCCTATATAGCGGGGGGGCTCACAGATACGCAGTATTTT
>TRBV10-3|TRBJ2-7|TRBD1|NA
CAISESDRGNEQYF
TGTGCCATCAGTGAGTCGGACAGGGGGAACGAGCAGTACTTC
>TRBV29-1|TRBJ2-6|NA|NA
CSVEDSSGANVLTF
TGCAGCGTTGAGGACAGCTCTGGGGCCAACGTCCTGACTTTC
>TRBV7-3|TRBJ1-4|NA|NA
CASSPGVDEKLFF
TGTGCCAGCAGCCCAGGGGTAGACGAAAAACTGTTTTTT
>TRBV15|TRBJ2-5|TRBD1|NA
CATSRGQGLQETQYF
TGTGCCACCAGCAGAGGACAGGGTCTACAAGAGACCCAGTACTTC